This T cell receptor beta chain was observed in a study of Graves' ophthalmopathy and Graves' hyperthyroidism. Broader study findings: The model reached 70.59% sensitivity and approximately 72% specificity for predicting ophthalmopathy progression. Blood also harbored most expanded thyroid clonotypes above 0.001 frequency.

With a duration under 3 months, ophthalmopathy in the donors showed moderate-to-severe activity, CAS ≥3 and NOSPECS ≥4. Thyroid ultrasound, orbital computed tomography, TRAb, serum thyroxine and clinical symptoms formed the basis of diagnosis. Scientists amplified the TCR beta CDR3 regions from RNA transcripts. First-round RT-PCR with HTBI primers preceded a second-round multiplex PCR. TCRdb reanalysed the multiplex PCR reads using MiXCR and keeps one entry per CDR3 protein. The sample consists of roughly 220,000 distinct CDR3 sequences, around 45% of them appearing once. On this clonotype: The antigen is not known.

The trim removed 5 bases at V and 7 bases at J, leaving 10 bases unmatched. This CDR3 is 14 amino acids long. In germline, CDR1 is DFQATT, CDR2 SNEGSKA (reference sequence). The TCR comes from an adult man with Graves' ophthalmopathy. Sample: peripheral blood. The rearrangement joins TRBV20-1 to TRBJ2-7; TRBD1 aligns across 11 bases. The CDR3 region has the DNA TGCAGTGCTGGGAAGGGACAGGGGGACAATGAGCAGTACTTC. This sequence encodes CSAGKGQGDNEQYF.